Included here is one TCR beta chain sequence, with context. Its specificity is unknown. These data come from a study of cytomegalovirus exposure and HLA in healthy donors. Findings and caveats of the study: TCR beta sequences numbering 15,000 to 20,000 were associated with HLA alleles at 0.05 false discovery rate in a later analysis.

Use of 60 Vbeta and 13 Jbeta primers characterized the PCR. In the source study's methods: Among the unique TCR beta chains that a later analysis counted, roughly 80 million in all, about 12 million were shared. Repertoires were generated with immunoSEQ multiplex PCR, while TCRdb's copy carries only in-frame clones and drops some. V and J calls plus clone size are reproduced from that table; the DNA served to infer D and trimming. In all, the sample yields roughly 88,000 clones. The V gene's germline CDR1 is SGHDT and CDR2 YYEEEE. The CDR3 length is 17 residues. V was shortened by 1 base and J by 5 bases, with 18 bases between the two germline ends.

The sample consisted of PBMCs. The chain employs TRBV5-6 and TRBJ2-2; TRBD1 might be the D (6 bases). The source of this sequence is a man aged 50 to 59 in good health and CMV-seropositive. This CDR3 reads CASSLRVTGSYTGELFF. The CDR3, as DNA: TGTGCCAGCAGCTTGAGAGTTACAGGGTCGTATACCGGGGAGCTGTTTTTT.